The 27 T cell receptor beta chains in this list originate from one sample, sequenced in a study of T cells in Graves' hyperthyroidism and ophthalmopathy. The CDR3 regions of TCR beta were amplified from RNA transcripts. RT-PCR in the first round (using the HTBI primer set) targeted the TCR CDR3. TCRdb ran MiXCR on the multiplex PCR reads and lists one entry per CDR3 protein. The table shows a few hundred thousand distinct CDR3 sequences, with about a fifth occurring only once. Sequencing input: blood. The receptor source for this set is a young man with Graves' hyperthyroidism.

In its sample, this clonotype was seen many times. The genes are TRBV5-1 and TRBJ1-5, with D uncertain. V was pared by 4 bases and J by 6 bases, with 11 bases between. The CDR3 has 13 residues. Germline CDR1 SGHRS, CDR2 YFSETQ. CDR3 sequence: CASSRIGGQPQHF. The DNA of the CDR3 is TGCGCCAGCAGCCGGATCGGAGGTCAGCCCCAGCATTTT. Combining the CDR3 with reference TRBV5-1 and TRBJ1-5 gives the whole variable domain KAGVTQTPRYLIKTRGQQVTLSCSPISGHRSVSWYQQTPGQGLQFLFEYFSETQRNKGNFPGRFSGRQFSNSRSEMNVSTLELGDSALYLCASSRIGGQPQHFGDGTRLSIL.

The table lists this clonotype with a few counts. The chain has TRBV24-1 and TRBJ2-3, with D possibly TRBD1 on 6 matching bases. This CDR3 spans 15 amino acids. The V end lost 3 bases, the J end lost 4 bases, and 13 bases lay between the germline ends. Germline loops: CDR1 KGHDR, CDR2 SFDVKD. The CDR3 region is CATSDPQGPSDTQYF. DNA for the CDR3: TGTGCCACCAGTGATCCACAGGGACCGTCAGATACGCAGTATTTT.

This clonotype has at least ten counts. This chain uses TRBV12-3 or TRBV12-4 with TRBJ2-7, with D maybe TRBD1 (6 bases). V was trimmed by 5 bases and J by 5 bases, leaving 13 bases between them. The CDR3 is 13 amino acids. Here the CDR3 reads CASSLDSRHEQYF. Here the CDR3 DNA reads TGTGCCAGCAGTCTGGACAGTCGACACGAGCAGTACTTC.

This clonotype was seen many times. The gene calls are TRBV7-8 and TRBJ2-6, with D possibly TRBD2 on 5 matching bases. The CDR3 runs to 16 residues. V was cut by 5 bases and J by 0 bases, with 11 bases left in between. Germline loops: CDR1 SGHVS, CDR2 FQNEAQ. Here the CDR3 reads CASSQDGLSGANVLTF. The CDR3 coding sequence is TGTGCCAGCAGCCAAGACGGACTCTCTGGGGCCAACGTCCTGACTTTC.

Many counts were recorded for this clonotype. This chain joins TRBV12-3 or TRBV12-4 and TRBJ1-2; D is perhaps TRBD1 (5 bases). CDR3 length: 13 residues. V lost 3 bases and J 4 bases, leaving 9 bases between the germline ends. The CDR3 DNA reads as TGTGCCAGCAGTTTGGGGGAGCGCTATGGCTACACCTTC. It codes for CASSLGERYGYTF.

CDR3: CASLVEDTEAFF. The CDR3 nucleotides are TGTGCCAGCCTTGTGGAAGACACTGAAGCTTTCTTT. This chain uses TRBV6-1 with TRBJ1-1; D gene unclear. Trimming stripped 8 bases from V and 3 bases from J, with 10 bases between. Germline V gene data show CDR1 as MNHNS and CDR2 as SASEGT. CDR3 size: 12 residues.

This clonotype was seen many times. The chain links TRBV5-1 to TRBJ1-2; D not certain. The CDR3 extends over 13 amino acids. CDR1 SGHRS and CDR2 YFSETQ come from the germline V gene. Trimming cost V 4 bases and J 1 base, with 8 bases left between them. CDR3 DNA: TGCGCCAGCAGCGCCCTCGGTAACTATGGCTACACCTTC. This gives the protein CASSALGNYGYTF.

This clonotype showed up many times. The chain couples TRBV28 to TRBJ1-5, with TRBD1 matching over 9 bases. CDR3 length equals 15 residues. Germline V gives CDR1 MDHEN, CDR2 SYDVKM. Trimming cost V 5 bases and J 7 bases; bases outside gene matches: 9. The CDR3 sequence is CASSEHRGLGQPQHF. In nucleotides, the CDR3 is TGTGCCAGCAGTGAACACAGGGGGCTCGGGCAGCCCCAGCATTTT.

This clonotype was seen at least ten times. The chain uses TRBV20-1 and TRBJ1-5; possibly TRBD1 for D (5 bases). Trimming cost V 3 bases and J 7 bases, with 13 bases left between them. Germline V gene data show CDR1 as DFQATT and CDR2 as SNEGSKA (reference sequence). CDR3 length: 13 amino acids. The CDR3 DNA follows: TGCAGTGCTAGGAGGGGCGCGGGCCAGCCCCAGCATTTT. This sequence encodes CSARRGAGQPQHF.

This clonotype was seen more than once but under ten times. CDR3 sequence: CASSRLYSDGRLYGYTF. CDR3 nucleotides: TGTGCCAGCAGCCGCTTATATTCGGACGGACGCCTTTATGGCTACACCTTC. V is TRBV3-1 and J is TRBJ1-2; no definite D call. V dropped 4 bases and J dropped 5 bases, with 23 bases sitting between them. The CDR3 extends over 17 amino acids. CDR1 and CDR2 from the germline V gene are LGHDT and YNNKEL (reference sequence). Full variable domain (missing parts from reference TRBV3-1 and TRBJ1-2): DTAVSQTPKYLVTQMGNDKSIKCEQNLGHDTMYWYKQDSKKFLKIMFSYNNKELIINETVPNRFSPKSPDKAHLNLHINSLELGDSAVYFCASSRLYSDGRLYGYTFGSGTRLTVV.

This clonotype was observed at least ten times. The V and J genes are TRBV6-2 or TRBV6-3 and TRBJ1-2, with a weak D call TRBD1 (5 bases). V was clipped by 4 bases and J by 1 base, with 22 bases between them. This CDR3 has 18 residues. CDR1 and CDR2 (germline): MNHEY, SVGEGT. The chain's CDR3 is CASSSPPGQSESNYGYTF. The CDR3 DNA follows: TGTGCCAGCAGTTCACCCCCCGGACAATCCGAGAGTAACTATGGCTACACCTTC.

At least ten counts were recorded for this clonotype. The V call is TRBV6-9, the J call TRBJ1-1, with TRBD1 matching 10 bases. J gave up 4 bases and V 4 bases, and 6 bases lay outside the gene matches. The CDR3 spans 15 residues. From germline, CDR1 is MNHGY and CDR2 SVAAGI. The CDR3 here is CASSSETGGTTEAFF. The CDR3 DNA sequence: TGTGCCAGCAGTTCCGAGACAGGGGGCACCACTGAAGCTTTCTTT.

This clonotype was observed many times. This chain joins TRBV7-6 and TRBJ2-7; the match to TRBD1 covers 7 bases. The ends lost 0 bases at V and 2 bases at J; junction bases unmatched: 10. The CDR3 is 17 amino acids. Germline V lookup: CDR1 SGHVS, CDR2 FNYEAQ. This CDR3 reads CASSLAPDGTATYEQYF. The CDR3 DNA sequence: TGTGCCAGCAGCTTAGCGCCGGATGGGACAGCTACCTACGAGCAGTACTTC. Combining the CDR3 with reference TRBV7-6 and TRBJ2-7 gives the whole variable domain GAGVSQSPRYKVTKRGQDVALRCDPISGHVSLYWYRQALGQGPEFLTYFNYEAQQDKSGLPNDRFSAERPEGSISTLTIQRTEQRDSAMYRCASSLAPDGTATYEQYFGPGTRLTVT.

This clonotype turned up a few times. An end of the junction does not agree with germline; a read error may underlie this. V usage is TRBV5-8 and J usage is TRBJ2-7; TRBD1 agrees at 9 bases. The length of the CDR3 is 13 residues. Germline V gene sequence: CDR1 SGHTS, CDR2 YDEGEE. CDR3 nucleotides: TGTGCCAGCAGCTTGGTTGTACGGGACAGGGCGATCTTC. It translates to CASSLVVRDRAIF.

The J gene is TRBJ1-2, the V gene TRBV20-1; D is perhaps TRBD1 (5 bases). Between the trimmed V and J ends, which lost 0 bases and 2 bases, there was a span of 13 bases. This CDR3 region has 15 residues. Germline V gene data show CDR1 as DFQATT and CDR2 as SNEGSKA (reference sequence). The CDR3 DNA reads as TGCAGTGCTAGAGATTGGGACGCGATAAACTATGGCTACACCTTC. Translated: CSARDWDAINYGYTF.

This clonotype was picked up many times. The chain uses TRBV10-3 and TRBJ1-2; TRBD1 agrees at 7 bases. This CDR3 spans 16 amino acids. V lost 5 bases and J lost 8; bases outside the gene matches: 17. Germline V lookup: CDR1 ENHRY, CDR2 SYGVKD. The CDR3 DNA follows: TGTGCCATCAGTAGACAGGGAAAGACCCTTTTAGAGGGCTACACCTTC. Protein sequence: CAISRQGKTLLEGYTF.

This clonotype was recorded many times. This chain uses TRBV6-2 or TRBV6-3 with TRBJ2-2, with TRBD2 matching 9 bases. This CDR3 region has 18 residues. Germline V gene data show CDR1 as MNHEY and CDR2 as SVGEGT. With 5 bases clipped from V and 1 base from J, the junction kept 11 bases outside the gene matches. The CDR3 sequence is CASSTFSGLAENTGELFF. DNA of the CDR3: TGTGCCAGCAGTACTTTCTCGGGACTAGCTGAGAACACCGGGGAGCTGTTTTTT.

The J gene is TRBJ1-1, the V gene TRBV18; D is undetermined. The CDR3 is made up of 16 amino acids. CDR1 is KGHSH and CDR2 is LQKENI in the germline V gene. Trimming pared 0 bases from V and 0 bases from J, leaving 11 bases between. DNA of the CDR3: TGTGCCAGCTCACCACCTCCGACAACGGTGAACACTGAAGCTTTCTTT. Amino acid sequence: CASSPPPTTVNTEAFF.

This clonotype was counted at least ten times. The CDR3 loop reads CASSLDRSVYEQYF. For the CDR3, the DNA is TGTGCCAGCAGCTTAGATCGATCAGTCTACGAGCAGTACTTC. The chain is built from TRBV11-2 and TRBJ2-7; D not certain. Trimming cost V 0 bases and J 3 bases, with 9 bases left between them. The CDR3 loop spans 14 amino acids. The germline V gene has CDR1 SGHAT and CDR2 FQNNGV.

Worth noting for this clonotype: One base away lies a much larger clone, so this may be a sequencing read error. The chain joins TRBV6-5 to TRBJ2-5; D possibly uses TRBD1 or TRBD2 (6 bases each). This CDR3 has 14 amino acids. Between the trimmed V and J ends, which lost 8 bases and 5 bases, there was a span of 18 bases. The germline CDR1 and CDR2 sequences are MNHEY and SVGAGI. CDR3 loop: CASGYSLGGETQYF. CDR3 DNA: TGTGCCAGCGGCTACTCCCTAGGGGGGGAGACCCAGTACTTC.

There are many counts of this clonotype. This chain links TRBV5-8 with TRBJ1-2, with 11 bases aligning to TRBD1. The CDR3 is 15 residues long. From germline, CDR1 is SGHTS and CDR2 YDEGEE. With V trimmed by 3 bases and J by 6 bases, 7 bases remained unmatched. The CDR3 here is CASSSGGTGGHGYTF. CDR3 in DNA: TGTGCCAGCAGCTCGGGAGGGACAGGGGGACATGGCTACACCTTC.

This clonotype appeared many times. The chain carries TRBV12-3 or TRBV12-4 and TRBJ2-7, with D possibly matching TRBD2 (7 bases). The CDR3 covers 14 residues. V was trimmed by 4 bases and J by 6 bases, leaving 16 bases between them. DNA for the CDR3: TGTGCCAGCAGTTCATTTCAGGGAGGGGGCGAGCAGTACTTC. It translates to CASSSFQGGGEQYF.

As for this clonotype: Because the CDR3 is missing its conserved closing phenylalanine or tryptophan, this is likely a read error. CDR3 DNA sequence: TGCAGTGCGACGGACGGGAACACTGAAGCTTTCTCT. As protein: CSATDGNTEAFS. The J gene is TRBJ1-1, the V gene TRBV20-1; D unclear. Per germline, CDR1 DFQATT and CDR2 SNEGSKA (reference sequence). The CDR3 loop spans 12 amino acids. The V end lost 6 bases, the J end lost 1 base, and 9 bases lay between the germline ends.

This clonotype was seen many times. The chain is built from TRBV7-9 and TRBJ1-3, with D possibly TRBD1 on 6 matching bases. The CDR3 spans 15 residues. The germline V gene encodes CDR1 SEHNR and CDR2 FQNEAQ (reference sequence). The V gene lost 1 base and the J gene lost 3 bases, with 10 bases spanning the gap. DNA for the CDR3: TGTGCCAGCAGCTTAGTTGGGGGCCTTGGAAACACCATATATTTT. Amino acids: CASSLVGGLGNTIYF.

In this sample, this clonotype turned up many times. J is TRBJ1-1 and V is TRBV25-1, with TRBD1 as a possible D gene (6 bases). V lost 8 bases to trimming and J lost 10 bases, with 17 bases between them. The germline V gene has CDR1 MGHDK and CDR2 SYGVNS. This CDR3 contains 12 residues. The CDR3, as DNA: TGTGCCAGCGAGAGGGAAACAGGGCCAGCTTTCTTT. Translating gives CASERETGPAFF.

This chain joins TRBV13 and TRBJ1-1, with a possible D match to TRBD1 (5 bases). Germline V gene lookup returns CDR1 PRHDT and CDR2 FYEKMQ (reference sequence). The V end was cut by 0 bases, the J end by 1 base, with 12 bases between. This CDR3 region has 16 residues. The CDR3 reads CASSLGSRGSNTEAFF. The CDR3 region has the DNA TGTGCCAGCAGCTTAGGTAGTCGGGGGTCGAACACTGAAGCTTTCTTT.

The chain combines TRBV12-3 or TRBV12-4 with TRBJ2-3; 9 nucleotides align to TRBD2. The CDR3 runs to 14 residues. With V trimmed by 6 bases and J by 5 bases, 6 bases remained unmatched. The CDR3 loop reads CASSPGLAGDTQYF. Here the CDR3 DNA reads TGTGCCAGCAGCCCGGGACTAGCAGGAGATACGCAGTATTTT.